What follows describes a single T cell receptor beta chain. The repertoire was sequenced with immunoSEQ multiplex PCR; TCRdb's copy has only in-frame clones and lacks some. The sample holds tens of thousands of clones, 90% to 95% seen once. This specimen belongs to a study of T cell changes during pregnancy in multiple sclerosis. The CDR3 is made up of 14 amino acids. J gave up 2 bases and V 3 bases, and 2 bases lay outside the gene matches. The germline V gene encodes CDR1 KGHSH and CDR2 LQKENI. The specimen comprised peripheral blood, sampled in the third trimester of pregnancy. This clonotype originated in a female donor with multiple sclerosis, enrolled in a pregnancy study. The chain has TRBV18 and TRBJ2-5, with 8 positions matching TRBD1. The CDR3 bases are TGTGCCAGCTCACCTTACAGGGGGCAAGAGACCCAGTACTTC. This translates into CASSPYRGQETQYF.